Below, one T cell receptor beta chain is given with its context. Its antigen is as yet unknown. Regulatory T cells were sorted as CD4+CD25hiCD127low/negative cells. The data are from a study of B cell selection in AIRE deficiency. Study results and caveats: Healthy donors alone shared over 25% of 3,500 to 4,500 Treg sequences; patients alone more than 8.5%. About 30.6% of healthy-shared Treg sequences were found among patient Tconv cells. Shorter CDR3s marked shared Treg sequences, biased toward few non-templated insertions.

The CDR3 contains 16 residues. Generated by immunoSEQ multiplex PCR, the TCRdb table keeps only in-frame clones and is missing some. Of around 22,000 clones in the sample, 80% to 95% were seen once. The chain carries TRBV21-1 and TRBJ1-5. TRBV21-1 is assigned pseudogene status. The sequence was obtained from a human donor in good health. The specimen was CD4+CD25+ Tregs sorted from PBMCs. CDR3 sequence (DNA): TGTGCCAGCAGCAAATCCGACTGGCATAGCAATCAGCCCCAGCATTTT. This codes for CASSKSDWHSNQPQHF.